This T cell receptor beta chain was obtained from a study of T cells after yellow fever vaccination. The CDR3 consists of 16 residues. V was shortened by 0 bases and J by 0 bases, with 12 bases between the two germline ends. Germline values: CDR1 MNHEY, CDR2 SVGAGI. This clonotype showed up just a few times. Its target is unknown. Findings and caveats of the study: In post-booster samples, most primary-vaccination clones reappeared (approximately 96% CD4, over 70% CD8).

TCRdb re-called the 5' RACE reads through MiXCR, storing one row per CDR3 protein. Among 340,000 or so distinct CDR3 sequences, approximately 13% were seen once, and the ten largest hold roughly 3.1%. The sequence came from a man younger than 35 who received the YFV17D yellow fever vaccine. The chain couples TRBV6-5 to TRBJ2-7, with a weak D call TRBD2 (6 bases). The starting material was CD4+ T cells sorted from PBMCs, obtained 15 days after the yellow fever booster vaccination. The CDR3 spells CASSYSGTAGSYEQYF. The CDR3 nucleotides are TGTGCCAGCAGTTACTCGGGGACTGCTGGCTCCTACGAGCAGTACTTC.